This TCR beta chain was found in a study of blood T cell repertoires in COVID-19. Study overall: T cells, B-cell-depleted T cells, or PBMCs supplied cDNA or gDNA.

In Cohort 3, a recovered donor had either two negative PCRs, clearance, or symptom resolution. Produced via immunoSEQ multiplex PCR; TCRdb's table is partial and in-frame only. The sample shows more than 150,000 clones, approximately 86% of them seen only once. From germline, CDR1 is SEHNR and CDR2 FQNEAQ (reference sequence). The V end was cut by 0 bases, the J end by 0 bases, with 8 bases between. The length of the CDR3 is 15 residues. Sequenced input: PBMCs or T cells enriched from blood (not recorded which). The TCR sequence derives from a woman in her twenties or thirties who had recovered from COVID-19. The gene calls are TRBV7-9 and TRBJ1-1, with D maybe TRBD1 (5 bases). The CDR3 sequence is CASSLAKGMNTEAFF. The CDR3 coding sequence is TGTGCCAGCAGCTTAGCGAAGGGGATGAACACTGAAGCTTTCTTT.